This T cell receptor beta chain was recovered during a study of vaccination effects on CD4 cells after COVID-19. CD4+ T cells specific for antigen were expanded with viral peptide pools by the ViraFEST assay before sequencing. Scientists isolated CD4+ T cells after an approximately 9-day culture period ended. PCR showed that the person got SARS-CoV-2 infection at some point between March and December 2020. Germline loops: CDR1 SNHLY, CDR2 FYNNEI. The CDR3 contains 14 residues. The V and J ends lost 2 bases and 7 bases respectively, with 14 bases between them. Sequenced by immunoSEQ multiplex PCR; TCRdb stores in-frame clones only, minus some. The sample yields tens of thousands of clones, 70% to 85% seen once. With regard to this clone: The target antigen is unknown.

V gene TRBV2 combines with J gene TRBJ1-2, with a possible D match to TRBD1 (5 bases). The sequencing here drew on CD4+ T cells from PBMCs cultured with a peptide pool, taken before COVID-19 vaccination. The source of this sequence is a human donor who had a prior SARS-CoV-2 infection. CDR3 DNA: TGTGCCAGCAGTGAAACCCAGGGTTTGAGTGGCTACACCTTC. Amino acid sequence: CASSETQGLSGYTF.